This T cell receptor beta chain was sequenced in a study of shared T cell receptors in the human thymus. The assay was immunoSEQ multiplex PCR, and TCRdb's table has in-frame clones only and misses some. The sample has hundreds of thousands of clones; just under 95% are singletons. The CDR3 spans 12 residues. Germline V lookup: CDR1 SEHNR, CDR2 FQNEAQ (reference sequence). Trimming took off 5 bases at V and 3 bases at J, with 7 bases between the two ends. This sequence was found in a human donor. The sample taken for sequencing was thymocytes. The chain is built from TRBV7-9 and TRBJ1-1; no definite D call. CDR3: CASSPTDTEAFF. CDR3 in DNA: TGTGCCAGCAGCCCGACGGACACTGAAGCTTTCTTT.